The 17 T cell receptor beta chains below were found in one sample sequenced in a study of blood T cell repertoires in COVID-19. TCRdb keeps only in-frame clones here, not all; method: immunoSEQ multiplex PCR. The profile covers some 150,000 clones, with approximately 83% appearing a single time and around 7.8% taken by the ten largest. The sequencing sample was made of peripheral blood. These receptors were collected from a human donor in a cohort sampled during active COVID-19.

To note about this clone: Other DNA sequences in the sample encode the same CDR3. This chain joins TRBV18 and TRBJ1-4, with D uncertain. The CDR3 has 14 amino acids. Between the trimmed V and J ends, which lost 2 bases and 0 bases, there was a span of 4 bases. Germline CDR1 reads KGHSH; CDR2 reads LQKENI. CDR3 in DNA: TGTGCCAGCTCACCAGGAGCAACTAATGAAAAACTGTTTTTT. Encoded protein: CASSPGATNEKLFF.

The chain combines TRBV18 with TRBJ2-3, with TRBD1 matching over 9 bases. CDR1 KGHSH and CDR2 LQKENI come from the germline V gene. The ends lost 3 bases at V and 5 bases at J; junction bases unmatched: 3. This CDR3 contains 14 residues. The CDR3 region is CASSPTGGGDTQYF. In nucleotides, the CDR3 is TGTGCCAGCTCACCGACAGGGGGAGGAGATACGCAGTATTTT.

The chain is built from TRBV6-5 and TRBJ1-5; weak D call: TRBD1 (5 bases). The CDR3 has 14 amino acids. V was clipped by 0 bases and J by 4 bases, with 7 bases between them. CDR1 is MNHEY, CDR2 SVGAGI, per germline. The CDR3 DNA reads as TGTGCCAGCAGTTACTCCCCAGGGAATCAGCCCCAGCATTTT. Its translation: CASSYSPGNQPQHF.

This chain connects TRBV7-9 to TRBJ1-5; 10 bases fit TRBD1. The germline V gene has CDR1 SEHNR and CDR2 FQNEAQ (reference sequence). J lost 5 bases, V lost 5 bases, and 6 bases had no gene match. The length of the CDR3 is 15 residues. CDR3 loop: CASSPGTGAHQPQHF. CDR3 in DNA: TGTGCCAGCAGCCCCGGGACAGGGGCGCATCAGCCCCAGCATTTT.

This chain links TRBV6-5 with TRBJ2-5; 9 positions match TRBD2. Germline loops: CDR1 MNHEY, CDR2 SVGAGI. V was pared by 8 bases and J by 1 base, with 8 bases of the junction left unmatched. There are 15 residues in the CDR3. The CDR3 DNA is TGTGCCAGCTTAACGACTAGCGGACGCCAAGAGACCCAGTACTTC. It encodes CASLTTSGRQETQYF.

This clone occurred once. The chain combines TRBV5-1 with TRBJ2-7; 12 nucleotides line up with TRBD2. This CDR3 is built from 16 residues. The V and J ends lost 0 bases and 6 bases, in that order; junction bases with no gene match: 7. CDR1 is SGHRS, CDR2 YFSETQ, per germline. CDR3 DNA sequence: TGCGCCAGCAGCTTGGGGAAAACTAGCGGGGGGTCCGAGCAGTACTTC. This sequence encodes CASSLGKTSGGSEQYF.

The chain joins TRBV29-1 to TRBJ2-2; 7 bases match TRBD2. V lost 4 bases to trimming and J lost 5 bases; unmatched junction nucleotides: 13. Germline CDR1 is SQVTM and CDR2 is ANQGSEA. The CDR3 consists of 16 residues. The CDR3 region has the DNA TGCAGCGTTGCCTCCCCCCCGGGGGGAATGACCGGGGAGCTGTTTTTT. It translates to CSVASPPGGMTGELFF.

The genes are TRBV7-6 and TRBJ2-7, with TRBD2 matching over 8 bases. Germline V lookup: CDR1 SGHVS, CDR2 FNYEAQ. The CDR3 has 15 residues. The ends lost 0 bases at V and 2 bases at J; junction bases unmatched: 3. The CDR3 loop reads CASSLAGGGTYEQYF. Written as DNA, the CDR3 is TGTGCCAGCAGCTTAGCGGGCGGGGGGACCTACGAGCAGTACTTC. The full variable domain, its missing parts supplied by reference TRBV7-6 and TRBJ2-7, is GAGVSQSPRYKVTKRGQDVALRCDPISGHVSLYWYRQALGQGPEFLTYFNYEAQQDKSGLPNDRFSAERPEGSISTLTIQRTEQRDSAMYRCASSLAGGGTYEQYFGPGTRLTVT.

The chain uses TRBV6-6 and TRBJ1-4; no clear D. Germline loops: CDR1 MNHNY, CDR2 SVGAGI (reference sequence). V shed 6 bases and J shed 0 bases, with 26 bases lying between them. This CDR3 contains 20 residues. The chain's CDR3 is CASSYHPFLSSVSTNEKLFF. The CDR3 region has the DNA TGTGCCAGCAGCTACCACCCTTTTTTGTCTTCAGTCTCAACTAATGAAAAACTGTTTTTT.

This sequence joins TRBV2 and TRBJ2-1; 7 positions match TRBD2. The CDR3 is 15 residues long. J lost 4 bases, V lost 7 bases, and 10 bases had no gene match. Germline CDR1 is SNHLY and CDR2 is FYNNEI. The CDR3, as DNA: TGTGCCAGCACAAGGGAGGGGCTTAATTACAATGAGCAGTTCTTC. Its translation is CASTREGLNYNEQFF. Together with reference TRBV2 and TRBJ2-1, the CDR3 gives the full variable domain: EPEVTQTPSHQVTQMGQEVILRCVPISNHLYFYWYRQILGQKVEFLVSFYNNEISEKSEIFDDQFSVERPDGSNFTLKIRSTKLEDSAMYFCASTREGLNYNEQFFGPGTRLTVL.

The chain carries TRBV5-1 and TRBJ2-5; possibly TRBD1 for D (5 bases). V was trimmed by 0 bases and J by 2 bases, leaving 11 bases between them. Germline CDR1 is SGHRS and CDR2 is YFSETQ. The CDR3 runs 15 residues. This CDR3 is CASSLGQNPQETQYF. The CDR3 DNA reads TGCGCCAGCAGCTTGGGACAGAACCCGCAAGAGACCCAGTACTTC.

This clone has just a few counts. The genes are TRBV5-1 and TRBJ1-6; D is uncertain. V lost 4 bases to trimming and J lost 10 bases, with 18 bases between them. In germline, CDR1 is SGHRS, CDR2 YFSETQ. The CDR3 length is 15 residues. The CDR3 DNA follows: TGCGCCAGCAGCCCCCAAGCACCCCCAGGATCACCCCTCCACTTT. Translated, it gives CASSPQAPPGSPLHF.

The table lists this clone with a few counts. This chain connects TRBV5-1 to TRBJ2-2; the D gene is possibly TRBD1 (5 bases). Trimming took off 0 bases at V and 4 bases at J, with 13 bases between the two ends. CDR3 length equals 16 residues. The V gene's germline CDR1 is SGHRS and CDR2 YFSETQ. CDR3 residues: CASSLDRRQVTGELFF. CDR3 bases: TGCGCCAGCAGCTTGGACAGGCGTCAGGTCACCGGGGAGCTGTTTTTT.

This rearrangement joins TRBV7-9 to TRBJ2-7; perhaps TRBD1 as D (7 bases). Deletions cut 4 bases from V and 0 bases from J, with 16 bases between. CDR3 size: 16 residues. CDR1 is SEHNR and CDR2 is FQNEAQ in the germline V gene (reference sequence). CDR3 sequence reads: CASSSRGDTPSYEQYF. CDR3 DNA: TGTGCCAGCAGCTCCAGGGGGGATACCCCCTCCTACGAGCAGTACTTC.

The rearrangement uses TRBV12-5 and TRBJ2-5; 9 bases align to TRBD2. CDR3 length equals 18 residues. The germline CDR1 and CDR2 sequences are LGHNT and FRNRAP. V was pared by 0 bases and J by 1 base, with 9 bases of the junction left unmatched. The CDR3 coding sequence is TGTGCTAGTGGTTTGGTACGGTTAGGCGGGGGGGCCCAAGAGACCCAGTACTTC. It specifies CASGLVRLGGGAQETQYF.

The chain recombines TRBV12-3 or TRBV12-4 with TRBJ1-1; no clear D gene. The CDR3 runs to 11 residues. V lost 3 bases and J lost 10, with 9 bases in between. The CDR3 DNA sequence: TGTGCCAGCAGTTTCCGCCAGTTAGCTTTCTTT. Translating gives CASSFRQLAFF.

J is TRBJ1-1 and V is TRBV7-9, with 7 positions matching TRBD1. CDR3 length: 15 residues. The V gene end was trimmed by 5 bases and the J gene end by 6 bases; junction bases not matched to a gene: 12. The germline gives CDR1 SEHNR, CDR2 FQNEAQ (reference sequence). CDR3 coding DNA: TGTGCCAGCAGCAGAGGGGGCGTGGCAGACCCTGAAGCTTTCTTT. Amino acid sequence: CASSRGGVADPEAFF.